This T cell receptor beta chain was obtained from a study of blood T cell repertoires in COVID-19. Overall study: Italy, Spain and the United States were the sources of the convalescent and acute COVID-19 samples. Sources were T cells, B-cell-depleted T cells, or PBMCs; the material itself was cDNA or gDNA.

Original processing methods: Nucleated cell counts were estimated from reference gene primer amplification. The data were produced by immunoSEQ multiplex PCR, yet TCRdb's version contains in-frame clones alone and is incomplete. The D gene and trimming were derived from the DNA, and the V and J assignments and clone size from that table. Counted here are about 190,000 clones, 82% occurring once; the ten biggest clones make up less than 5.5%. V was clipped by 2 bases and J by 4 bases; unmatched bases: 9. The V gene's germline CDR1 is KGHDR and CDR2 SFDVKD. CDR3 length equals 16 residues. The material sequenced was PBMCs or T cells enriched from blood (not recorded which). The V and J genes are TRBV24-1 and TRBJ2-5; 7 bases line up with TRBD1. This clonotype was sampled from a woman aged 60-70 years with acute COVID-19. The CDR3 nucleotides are TGTGCCACCAGTGATTACGACAGGGTTGGGAGAGAGACCCAGTACTTC. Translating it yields CATSDYDRVGRETQYF.